This T cell receptor beta chain comes out of a study of T-cell reconstitution after alpha-beta-depleted transplantation in children. The TCRbeta library was prepared with unique molecular identifiers. Via MiXCR, TCRdb re-called the PCR reads, giving one row per CDR3 protein. The sample records about 980,000 distinct CDR3 sequences, about 29% being singletons. This clonotype was seen a handful of times. Germline lookup yields CDR1 SGHTS and CDR2 YDEGEE. Trimming left V 4 bases short and J 7 bases short, with 15 bases between. The CDR3 consists of 14 residues. The chain employs TRBV5-8 and TRBJ1-3; D remains unclear. The sequenced sample was PBMCs, mostly from graft donor cells, obtained 360 days after TCRalphabeta/CD19-depleted stem cell transplant. The sequence was obtained from a boy in the first two years of life who had a stem cell transplant for SCID, so the T cells may come from the graft donor. CDR3 sequence: CASSRRGYRNTIYF. For the CDR3, the DNA is TGTGCCAGCAGCCGGCGGGGATATCGGAACACCATATATTTT.